This TCR beta chain was documented in a study of identical twins. The CDR3 contains 14 residues. V gave up 3 bases and J gave up 0 bases, with 8 bases separating them. Germline loops: CDR1 SGHAT, CDR2 FQNNGV. cDNA molecules carried unique molecular identifiers, and template switching added a universal primer site. TCRdb reanalysed the 5' RACE reads using MiXCR and keeps one entry per CDR3 protein. The sample includes roughly 490,000 distinct CDR3 sequences, around an eighth of them seen just once. Study observations and caveats: Excess low generation probability was seen in twin-shared out-of-frame alpha sequences. Cord blood beta clonotypes that were abundant carried fewer insertions, and memory repertoires showed no such trend. Weaker excess sharing between twins was seen in beta out-of-frame sequences.

This clonotype was seen a handful of times. The antigen remains undetermined. These data were likewise used in another study, on yellow fever vaccine responses in identical twins.

The sequenced sample was CD4+ T cells sorted from blood. The rearrangement joins TRBV11-2 to TRBJ1-1; no reliable D call. The origin of this receptor is a young woman in good health. The DNA of the CDR3 is TGTGCCAGCAGCTTGAGGGCGATGAACACTGAAGCTTTCTTT. It encodes CASSLRAMNTEAFF.